Described below is a single T cell receptor beta chain sequence and its context. Germline trimming cut 4 bases from V and 10 bases from J; bases unmatched to any gene: 14. CDR3 size: 17 residues. CDR1 is SGHRS and CDR2 is YFSETQ in the germline V gene. The entry originates in a study of blood T cell repertoires in COVID-19. TCRdb keeps only in-frame clones here, not all; method: immunoSEQ multiplex PCR. In the table there are 200,000 or so clones, roughly 80% of which are singletons. The chain has TRBV5-1 and TRBJ2-1; TRBD2 matches at 13 bases. The clonotype originates from a woman between 25 and 40 years old with acute or convalescent COVID-19. The sequenced sample was peripheral blood. The chain's CDR3 is CASSPRQLAGGPSEQFF. In DNA, the CDR3 is TGCGCCAGCAGCCCTAGGCAACTAGCGGGGGGGCCAAGCGAGCAGTTCTTC.